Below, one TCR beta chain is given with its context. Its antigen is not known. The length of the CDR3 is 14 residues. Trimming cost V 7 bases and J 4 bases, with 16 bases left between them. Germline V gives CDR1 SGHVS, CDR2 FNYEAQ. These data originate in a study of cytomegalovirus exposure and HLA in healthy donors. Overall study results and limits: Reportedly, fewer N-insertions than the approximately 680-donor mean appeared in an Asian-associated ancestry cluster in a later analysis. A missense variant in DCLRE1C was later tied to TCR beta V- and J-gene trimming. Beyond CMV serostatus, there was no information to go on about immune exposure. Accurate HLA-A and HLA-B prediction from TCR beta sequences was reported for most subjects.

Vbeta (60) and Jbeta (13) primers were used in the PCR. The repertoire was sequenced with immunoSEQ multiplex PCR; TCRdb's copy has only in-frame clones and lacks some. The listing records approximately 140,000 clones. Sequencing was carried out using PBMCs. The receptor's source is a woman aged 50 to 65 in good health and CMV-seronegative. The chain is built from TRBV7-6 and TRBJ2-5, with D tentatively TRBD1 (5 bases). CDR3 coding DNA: TGTGCCAGCAACCCGAAGGGGTTGCGAGAGACCCAGTACTTC. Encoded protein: CASNPKGLRETQYF.